The rows below give T cell receptor beta chains drawn from one sample of a study of T cells after posttransplantation cyclophosphamide. Using immunoSEQ multiplex PCR, the repertoire was profiled, and TCRdb retains in-frame clones only, with some absent. Altogether around 37,000 clones are present, about three quarters being singletons, with the ten largest covering around 8.1%. The sequences come from CD4+ T cells sorted from blood, collected roughly 1,900 days after a stem cell transplant with posttransplant cyclophosphamide. These receptors came from a female patient between 40 and 55 years old who received an allogeneic stem cell transplant from a related donor, was CMV-positive, and had no GVHD. Some of these T cells may belong to the graft donor. CDR3s include the opening cysteine and the closing phenylalanine or tryptophan. D genes are given only for firm matches. Clone size is given for some rows only: seen once, a few or many times, or a class if the clone is expanded.

j_call clone_size d_call v_call cdr3_nt cdr3_aa
TRBJ2-1 once TRBD2 TRBV4-2 TGTGCCAGCAGCCAACGGACTAGCGGGGGACCCTCCTACAATGAGCAGTTCTTC CASSQRTSGGPSYNEQFF
TRBJ2-7 . . TRBV7-2 TGTGCCAGCAGTTTGATTGCATTTGGCCCCTACGAGCAGTACTTC CASSLIAFGPYEQYF
TRBJ1-1 . TRBD1 TRBV5-1 TGCGCCAGCAGCCGTCAGGGGGCCGGGGGTGAAGCTTTCTTT CASSRQGAGGEAFF
TRBJ2-2 . . TRBV11-3 TGTGCCAGCAGCTTAATTCGCGGGGTAGCCGGGGAGCTGTTTTTT CASSLIRGVAGELFF
TRBJ2-3 . . TRBV19 TGTGCCAGTAGTATTGGACCGGGCCCCAGGGTATCAGATACGCAGTATTTT CASSIGPGPRVSDTQYF
TRBJ1-6 . TRBD1 TRBV9 TGTGCCAGCAGCAAACAGGGGGGTGTTTCACCCCTCCACTTT CASSKQGGVSPLHF
TRBJ2-1 . TRBD2 TRBV11-1 TGTGCCAGCAGCGCTAGCGGGGCCTCCTACAATGAGCAGTTCTTC CASSASGASYNEQFF
TRBJ2-5 . TRBD1 TRBV5-1 TGCGCCAGCAGCTTCGGACAGGGGAACCAAGAGACCCAGTACTTC CASSFGQGNQETQYF
TRBJ1-3 once . TRBV25-1 TGTGCCAGCAGTCGTGGGGGGGCGAAAGCTCGTCCCGGAAACACCATATATTTT CASSRGGAKARPGNTIYF
TRBJ2-3 once TRBD1 TRBV7-3 TGTGCCAGCAGCATCGGGACAGGGGGTTGGCAAGCAGATACGCAGTATTTT CASSIGTGGWQADTQYF
TRBJ1-4 . TRBD1 TRBV9 TGTGCCAGCAGCTCTAGAGGGGGCGTGGGTGAAAAACTGTTTTTT CASSSRGGVGEKLFF
TRBJ2-3 . TRBD1 TRBV29-1 TGCAGCGTAGAGGGGGGACAGGGGGAACTAGATACGCAGTATTTT CSVEGGQGELDTQYF
TRBJ1-5 . . TRBV4-3 TGCGCCAGCAGCCAAGAATATGGGGCGCAGGCCCGCACGGCCCAGCATTTT CASSQEYGAQARTAQHF
TRBJ2-1 . TRBD1 TRBV29-1 TGCAGCATCCCGGGACAGGGGAGCTATGAGCAGTTCTTC CSIPGQGSYEQFF
TRBJ2-6 . TRBD1 TRBV25-1 TGTGCCAGCAGTGAATCGGGACAGGGGATTTCTGGGGCCAACGTCCTGACTTTC CASSESGQGISGANVLTF
TRBJ1-1 . TRBD1 TRBV6-4 TGTGCCAGCAGTTTAACAGGGGGCGACACTGAAGCTTTCTTT CASSLTGGDTEAFF
TRBJ2-7 . TRBD1 TRBV5-1 TGCGCCAGCAGCGAATCCGGGACAGAGATCTACGAGCAGTACTTC CASSESGTEIYEQYF